The text below deals with one TCR beta chain. Its cognate antigen has yet to be identified. No much larger clone is present one base from it, and per-base qualities are unavailable. Including cysteine and phenylalanine, the CDR3 has 15 amino acids. Just CDR3 DNA is preserved here, 45 bases in frame from base 1. From a lookup of the germline V gene, CDR1 and CDR2 are SGHVS and FQNEAQ. V and J lose 6 bases and 6 bases, and a span of 15 bases separates them. TCRbeta CDR3 regions were amplified from genomic DNA using the immunoSEQ Assay, a bias-controlled multiplex PCR. In the authors' own workflow: Within the assay, amplification of reference gene primers was used to estimate how many nucleated cells each sample contained. To quantify the absolute abundance of each unique TCRbeta CDR3 rearrangement, sequence reads were collapsed and filtered. For each sample, productive Simpson clonality was calculated by taking the square root of Simpson's diversity index across productive rearrangements. Here the immuneACCESS table is served through TCRdb, limited to in-frame sequences with V and J called. Missing clones are a known gap in these copies; in checked studies unresolved V genes cover under half, and the rest lacks a known reason. For V, J and clone size, that table is used; D and trimming come from the DNA. For this sample the table gives some 210,000 clones, of which over 75% were detected only once. Around 9% of the sample goes to the ten largest clones.

This sample is drawn from a study of blood T cell repertoires in COVID-19 (dated by TCRdb to the early 2020s). Regarding the study in general: Samples from collaborators originated in the United States, Italy and Spain and spanned both the acute and convalescent phases of COVID-19. The material from the prospective study consisted of cDNA or gDNA derived from T cells, B-cell-depleted T cells, or PBMCs. Subjects who had been exposed to COVID-19, were actively infected with it, or had recovered from it provided the deeply sampled blood TCRbeta repertoires that made up the dataset. The repertoires were released in a freely available public database meant as a resource for research on the immune response to SARS-CoV-2. The samples were drawn from the first 160 participants of the ongoing ImmuneRACE study and from 1,254 subjects provided by 6 global collaborators. Nearly every sample came with metadata listing a de-identified subject ID, COVID-19 status, age in years and sex. HLA class I and class II types, where available, came from metadata supplied by the sample provider rather than from assay-based typing.

The full study reports these points: The quantity of clinical and demographic metadata differed by source and by participant and was supplied without curation.

In the prospective study, participants were about 18 to 95 years old, resided in fewer than 25 geographic areas of the United States, and were enrolled through a virtual design. Cohort assignment in the prospective study relied on participant-reported clinical history from a screening survey and a study questionnaire. Recovered participants in ImmuneRACE Cohort 3 were defined by two consecutive negative NP/OP PCR tests, clearance by a healthcare professional, or resolution of symptoms. In the prospective study, whole blood, serum and a nasopharyngeal or oropharyngeal swab were collected from each participant by mobile phlebotomists. Additional blood draws and questionnaires over an approximately two-month period could optionally be provided by prospective study participants. Prospective study blood samples were shipped either frozen or at room temperature before DNA extraction.

Here the chain combines TRBV7-8 and TRBJ1-6; TRBD1 is possibly the D segment (5 matching bases). The specimen was PBMCs or T cells enriched from blood (not recorded which). This TCR derives from a man aged 40-55 years who had recovered from COVID-19. The DNA reads as follows: TGTGCCAGCAGTTCGGGACTTGGGCCTAATTCACCCCTCCACTTT. This gives the protein CASSSGLGPNSPLHF.